This T cell receptor (beta chain) was captured by sequencing in a study of cytotoxic CD8 clonotypes in ibrutinib-treated CLL. Trimming left V 7 bases short and J 0 bases short, with 16 bases between. Germline V gene lookup returns CDR1 SGHVS and CDR2 FQNEAQ. This CDR3 is built from 16 residues. Only in-frame clones appear in the TCRdb table, and some are missing; sequencing was by immunoSEQ multiplex PCR. The sample contains about 84,000 clones, just over 85% of which appear only once. Only a few counts were recorded for this clone. This sequence was found in a human donor with chronic lymphocytic leukemia. V is TRBV7-8 and J is TRBJ2-1, with D hard to call. The sequenced sample was PBMCs, obtained before ibrutinib treatment. The CDR3 loop reads CASNPTAVSSYNEQFF. CDR3 bases: TGTGCCAGCAACCCAACGGCGGTCAGCTCCTACAATGAGCAGTTCTTC.